This T cell receptor (beta chain) came from a study of T cell clonality in common variable immunodeficiency. Study results and caveats: Compared with healthy controls, CVID subjects showed increased TCRbeta clonality, mostly in about a third. Fewer deletions and N-nucleotide insertions were reportedly seen in common variable immunodeficiency TCR beta sequences.

Points on this clone: The antigen is not known. The read halts 3 residues ahead of the CDR3 end, with the missing end drawn from the germline J gene.

The CDR3 totals 13 residues. CDR1 is SGHAT and CDR2 is FQNNGV in the germline V gene. V lost 5 bases to trimming and J lost 7 bases, with 12 bases between them. Profiling relied on immunoSEQ multiplex PCR, and the TCRdb table lists in-frame clones only, not all of them. This set yields more than 30,000 clones and no singletons; the top ten hold 6% to 8%. This receptor was identified in a human donor with common variable immunodeficiency. Sequenced input: peripheral blood mononuclear cells. The chain has TRBV11-2 and TRBJ1-5; D remains unclear. The CDR3 DNA, read in part, is TGTGCCAGCAGCCAAGGACTCGGGCAGCCC. It yields the protein CASSQGLGQP. Given in full, the CDR3 is CASSQGLGQPQHF.